The 32 T cell receptor beta chains below all came from one sample that was sequenced in a study of blood T cell repertoires in COVID-19. Using immunoSEQ multiplex PCR, the repertoire was profiled, and TCRdb retains in-frame clones only, with some absent. The sample holds about 97,000 clones, 70% to 90% seen once. Sequenced sample: peripheral blood. All receptors come from a woman in her 30s with acute or convalescent COVID-19.

The chain joins TRBV18 to TRBJ1-5; 7 nucleotides align to TRBD1. Germline trimming cut 5 bases from V and 4 bases from J; bases unmatched to any gene: 8. CDR1 is KGHSH, CDR2 LQKENI, per germline. CDR3 length equals 15 residues. CDR3 coding DNA: TGTGCCAGCTCAACTACAGGGGTTGGAAATCAGCCCCAGCATTTT. Translation: CASSTTGVGNQPQHF.

The rearrangement uses TRBV20-1 and TRBJ2-4; the D call may be TRBD1 or TRBD2 (6 bases each). Trimming stripped 3 bases from V and 7 bases from J, with 13 bases between. The CDR3 sequence is 13 residues long. The germline gives CDR1 DFQATT, CDR2 SNEGSKA (reference sequence). The DNA of the CDR3 is TGCAGTGCTAGTGGGGGGCTCAGGAACATTCAGTACTTC. Translation: CSASGGLRNIQYF.

The chain joins TRBV7-3 to TRBJ2-2; 8 bases map to TRBD1. The V and J ends lost 8 bases and 7 bases, in that order; junction bases with no gene match: 6. This CDR3 has 13 residues. Germline CDR1 SGHTA, CDR2 FQGTGA. CDR3 residues: CASAGGRGGELFF. The CDR3 bases are TGTGCCAGCGCAGGGGGCCGCGGCGGGGAGCTGTTTTTT.

The rearrangement joins TRBV20-1 to TRBJ2-4, with unresolved D. The V and J ends lost 0 bases and 8 bases respectively, with 5 bases between them. Looked up from germline, CDR1 is DFQATT and CDR2 is SNEGSKA (reference sequence). The CDR3 is 11 amino acids. CDR3 nucleotides: TGCAGTGCTAGAGATGAGGACATTCAGTACTTC. Its translation: CSARDEDIQYF.

This rearrangement joins TRBV27 to TRBJ2-7, with D perhaps matching TRBD1 (5 bases). The germline CDR1 and CDR2 sequences are MNHEY and SMNVEV (reference sequence). This CDR3 has 14 residues. V was trimmed by 10 bases and J by 1 base, leaving 17 bases between them. The chain's CDR3 is CATGPARQSYEQYF. DNA for the CDR3: TGTGCCACCGGCCCAGCTAGACAGTCCTACGAGCAGTACTTC.

V is TRBV9 and J is TRBJ1-3; a possible D gene is TRBD1 (6 bases). This CDR3 is built from 16 residues. Trimming stripped 3 bases from V and 2 bases from J, with 15 bases between. Germline CDR1 reads SGDLS; CDR2 reads YYNGEE. The CDR3 here is CASSATGREAGNTIYF. The CDR3 DNA is TGTGCCAGCAGCGCCACAGGGAGAGAGGCTGGAAACACCATATATTTT. Combining the CDR3 with reference TRBV9 and TRBJ1-3 gives the whole variable domain DSGVTQTPKHLITATGQRVTLRCSPRSGDLSVYWYQQSLDQGLQFLIQYYNGEERAKGNILERFSAQQFPDLHSELNLSSLELGDSALYFCASSATGREAGNTIYFGEGSWLTVV.

CDR3 amino acids: CASSLTTGNTEAFF. As DNA, the CDR3 is TGCGCCAGCAGCTTAACGACAGGGAACACTGAAGCTTTCTTT. The rearrangement joins TRBV5-1 to TRBJ1-1; TRBD1 is a possible D gene (6 bases). V lost 2 bases and J 1 base, leaving 9 bases between the germline ends. From germline, CDR1 is SGHRS and CDR2 YFSETQ. The length of the CDR3 is 14 residues.

The V and J genes are TRBV5-1 and TRBJ1-1, with D possibly being TRBD1 (5 bases). V shed 4 bases and J shed 1 base, with 11 bases lying between them. From germline, CDR1 is SGHRS and CDR2 YFSETQ. CDR3 length: 14 amino acids. Written as DNA, the CDR3 is TGCGCCAGCAGCCCGCGCGGGGGGAACACTGAAGCTTTCTTT. Its protein is CASSPRGGNTEAFF.

The chain uses TRBV5-1 and TRBJ1-6; no clear D gene. With 4 bases removed from V and 14 bases from J, the gap between germline ends came to 13 bases. Germline CDR1 is SGHRS and CDR2 is YFSETQ. The CDR3 runs 12 residues. The CDR3 sequence: CASSPAVGTLHF. In nucleotides, the CDR3 is TGCGCCAGCAGCCCAGCGGTGGGAACCCTCCACTTT.

The gene calls are TRBV4-2 and TRBJ2-7; D is undetermined. V lost 1 base, J lost 3 bases, and 4 bases lay in between. Looked up from germline, CDR1 is LGHNA and CDR2 is YNFKEQ. The CDR3 sequence is 12 residues long. The CDR3 here is CASSQGYYEQYF. The CDR3 nucleotides read TGTGCCAGCAGCCAAGGCTACTACGAGCAGTACTTC.

The chain employs TRBV15 and TRBJ1-2; a possible D gene is TRBD1 (5 bases). V was cut by 1 base and J by 0 bases, with 12 bases left in between. Germline-derived CDR1 and CDR2 are LNHNV and YYDKDF (reference sequence). The CDR3 is made up of 16 amino acids. The CDR3 bases are TGTGCCACCAGCAGAGGCGGGACGGCGTCTAACTATGGCTACACCTTC. The encoded protein is CATSRGGTASNYGYTF.

V and J are TRBV5-1 and TRBJ2-3, with TRBD1 as a possible D gene (5 bases). The CDR3 covers 15 residues. Germline V lookup: CDR1 SGHRS, CDR2 YFSETQ. The V end was cut by 7 bases, the J end by 0 bases, with 15 bases between. CDR3 protein: CASLPQGTSTDTQYF. The CDR3 nucleotides read TGCGCCAGCCTCCCCCAGGGAACTAGCACAGATACGCAGTATTTT.

V and J are TRBV30 and TRBJ2-7; D is possibly TRBD1 (6 bases). Germline assignment: CDR1 GTSNPN and CDR2 SVGIG (reference sequence). Trimming stripped 1 base from V and 0 bases from J, with 7 bases between. This CDR3 has 13 amino acids. The CDR3 here is CAWSDRVSYEQYF. CDR3 nucleotides: TGTGCCTGGAGTGACAGGGTCTCCTACGAGCAGTACTTC.

This clone was detected only once. J is TRBJ2-2 and V is TRBV23-1, with 8 bases that match TRBD1. TRBV23-1 is placed among ORFs of uncertain function. Unmatched junction bases numbered 3, after V lost 2 bases and J lost 1 base. The CDR3 runs 16 residues. Written as DNA, the CDR3 is TGCGCCAGCAGTCAAAGGGACAGGTGGAACACCGGGGAGCTGTTTTTT. Its translation is CASSQRDRWNTGELFF.

V is TRBV7-9 and J is TRBJ1-2, with D perhaps TRBD1 (5 bases). CDR3 length: 16 residues. CDR1 and CDR2 from the germline V gene are SEHNR and FQNEAQ (reference sequence). Trimming removed 5 bases at V and 2 bases at J, with 18 bases between. The CDR3 reads CASSESLRDLNYGYTF. CDR3 sequence (DNA): TGTGCCAGCAGCGAATCATTACGGGACTTAAACTATGGCTACACCTTC.

The chain combines TRBV4-2 with TRBJ1-2, with D unclear. V was clipped by 0 bases and J by 2 bases, with 10 bases between them. The V gene's germline CDR1 is LGHNA and CDR2 YNFKEQ. The CDR3 length is 15 residues. In DNA form, the CDR3 reads TGTGCCAGCAGCCAAGATGAGGTTTTAAACTATGGCTACACCTTC. Amino acid sequence: CASSQDEVLNYGYTF.

This clone was detected only a few times. This sequence joins TRBV2 and TRBJ1-6; perhaps TRBD1 as D (6 bases). The ends were cut back, 7 bases at V and 0 bases at J, with 13 bases in the middle. Germline CDR1 reads SNHLY; CDR2 reads FYNNEI. The CDR3 is 16 amino acids. The DNA for the CDR3 is TGTGCCAGCAAGGGCAGGGGAAGCTCCTATAATTCACCCCTCCACTTT. Translation gives CASKGRGSSYNSPLHF.

The V call is TRBV15, the J call TRBJ1-5; D might be TRBD1 (5 bases). Germline CDR1 reads LNHNV; CDR2 reads YYDKDF (reference sequence). The CDR3 spans 17 residues. V lost 0 bases to trimming and J lost 0 bases, with 12 bases between them. The DNA for the CDR3 is TGTGCCACCAGCAGAGATATACAGGTCTATAGCAATCAGCCCCAGCATTTT. As protein: CATSRDIQVYSNQPQHF.

The chain uses TRBV7-6 and TRBJ2-7; 11 bases align to TRBD1. The trim removed 5 bases at V and 4 bases at J, leaving 7 bases unmatched. This CDR3 has 15 residues. Germline-derived CDR1 and CDR2 are SGHVS and FNYEAQ. CDR3 bases: TGTGCCAGCAGCCCACCCGGACAGGGGGCATACGAGCAGTACTTC. Protein product: CASSPPGQGAYEQYF.

The chain links TRBV25-1 to TRBJ1-1; TRBD1 is a possible D gene (5 bases). V was shortened by 3 bases and J by 7 bases, with 18 bases between the two germline ends. The V gene's germline CDR1 is MGHDK and CDR2 SYGVNS. The CDR3 has 15 amino acids. The CDR3 is CASSDSDTRRVEAFF. DNA of the CDR3: TGTGCCAGCAGTGATTCGGACACTCGGAGGGTTGAAGCTTTCTTT.

The gene calls are TRBV10-2 and TRBJ2-3, with 12 bases matching TRBD2. V gave up 2 bases and J gave up 3 bases; unmatched junction bases: 3. CDR1 WSHSY and CDR2 SAAADI come from the germline V gene. The length of the CDR3 is 16 residues. CDR3 nucleotides: TGCGCCAGCAGTGAGCTGCTAGCGGGGGGGACAGATACGCAGTATTTT. The encoded protein is CASSELLAGGTDTQYF.

The rearrangement links TRBV27 to TRBJ2-7; 9 nucleotides align to TRBD1. The ends lost 8 bases at V and 5 bases at J; junction bases unmatched: 7. Germline V gene data show CDR1 as MNHEY and CDR2 as SMNVEV (reference sequence). CDR3 length equals 13 residues. The CDR3, as DNA: TGTGCCAGCCTTGGGACAGGGCCGGACGAGCAGTACTTC. Residues: CASLGTGPDEQYF.

The gene calls are TRBV12-5 and TRBJ2-3; D is perhaps TRBD1 (6 bases). V was cut by 2 bases and J by 14 bases, with 14 bases left in between. The germline gives CDR1 LGHNT, CDR2 FRNRAP. This CDR3 is built from 12 residues. CDR3 residues: CASGLIQGRLYF. The CDR3, as DNA: TGTGCTAGTGGTTTGATACAGGGAAGGCTGTATTTT. The full variable domain, in which reference TRBV12-5 and TRBJ2-3 provide the parts outside the CDR3, is DARVTQTPRHKVTEMGQEVTMRCQPILGHNTVFWYRQTMMQGLELLAYFRNRAPLDDSGMPKDRFSAEMPDATLATLKIQPSEPRDSAVYFCASGLIQGRLYFGPGTRLTVL.

This clone appeared a few times. The rearrangement joins TRBV6-5 to TRBJ2-7; 10 bases fit TRBD1. With 10 bases clipped from V and 2 bases from J, the junction kept 5 bases outside the gene matches. This CDR3 region has 13 residues. Germline assignment: CDR1 MNHEY and CDR2 SVGAGI. The CDR3 is CATLDRGAYEQYF. CDR3 nucleotides: TGTGCCACCTTGGACAGGGGGGCCTACGAGCAGTACTTC.

The chain employs TRBV2 and TRBJ2-5; perhaps TRBD2 as D (6 bases). CDR1 SNHLY and CDR2 FYNNEI come from the germline V gene. V lost 0 bases to trimming and J lost 5 bases, with 10 bases between them. There are 14 residues in the CDR3. DNA of the CDR3: TGTGCCAGCAGTGAAGCGGTCCGGGGGGAGACCCAGTACTTC. It codes for CASSEAVRGETQYF.

This clone was recorded once. The genes are TRBV2 and TRBJ2-7, with 9 bases lining up with TRBD1. The CDR3 contains 16 residues. Per germline, CDR1 SNHLY and CDR2 FYNNEI. V dropped 6 bases and J dropped 5; count of bases not matched to a gene: 14. CDR3: CASRFFAGTGRDEQYF. The CDR3 nucleotides are TGTGCCAGCAGATTCTTCGCCGGGACAGGGAGGGACGAGCAGTACTTC.

CDR3 amino acids: CASSSNRYTGELFF. The DNA for the CDR3 is TGCGCCAGCAGCTCTAACAGGTACACCGGGGAGCTGTTTTTT. The chain links TRBV5-1 to TRBJ2-2, with a tentative D call TRBD1 (5 bases). CDR1 is SGHRS, CDR2 YFSETQ, per germline. Trimming took off 3 bases at V and 3 bases at J, with 9 bases between the two ends. This CDR3 spans 14 amino acids. The full variable domain, in which reference TRBV5-1 and TRBJ2-2 provide the parts outside the CDR3, is KAGVTQTPRYLIKTRGQQVTLSCSPISGHRSVSWYQQTPGQGLQFLFEYFSETQRNKGNFPGRFSGRQFSNSRSEMNVSTLELGDSALYLCASSSNRYTGELFFGEGSRLTVL.

The rearrangement links TRBV6-1 to TRBJ1-3, with TRBD1 identical over 8 bases. The CDR3 spans 16 residues. CDR1 MNHNS and CDR2 SASEGT come from the germline V gene. With 2 bases clipped from V and 8 bases from J, the junction kept 11 bases outside the gene matches. This CDR3 is CASSELPGGFGDTIYF. DNA of the CDR3: TGTGCCAGCAGTGAACTACCAGGGGGCTTCGGGGACACCATATATTTT.

The rearrangement uses TRBV4-1 and TRBJ2-2, with 7 positions matching TRBD2. Germline V CDR1 and CDR2: MGHRA, YSYEKL. The ends lost 1 base at V and 5 bases at J; junction bases unmatched: 4. The CDR3 totals 15 residues. The CDR3 loop reads CASSQGGSSTGELFF. Written as DNA, the CDR3 is TGCGCCAGCAGCCAAGGCGGGAGCTCAACCGGGGAGCTGTTTTTT.

The chain has TRBV10-3 and TRBJ1-2; 11 bases are shared with TRBD1. With V trimmed by 0 bases and J by 6 bases, 9 bases remained unmatched. CDR1 is ENHRY, CDR2 SYGVKD, per germline. The CDR3 is made up of 17 amino acids. The CDR3 reads CAISESSGQGAPDGYTF. CDR3 in DNA: TGTGCCATCAGTGAGTCCTCTGGACAGGGGGCCCCGGATGGCTACACCTTC.

This clone occurred a few times. CDR3 DNA sequence: TGTGCCAGCAGTCCCCCGGGGGGAGCTTTCTTT. Translating it yields CASSPPGGAFF. The chain links TRBV6-5 to TRBJ1-1; D perhaps matches TRBD1 (5 bases). Trimming stripped 5 bases from V and 10 bases from J, with 11 bases between. This CDR3 has 11 amino acids. Per the germline V gene, CDR1 is MNHEY and CDR2 is SVGAGI.

V is TRBV6-1 and J is TRBJ1-3; maybe TRBD1 (5 bases). With 0 bases removed from V and 0 bases from J, the gap between germline ends came to 9 bases. The CDR3 contains 16 residues. Germline V lookup: CDR1 MNHNS, CDR2 SASEGT. CDR3 protein: CASSEARGGSGNTIYF. CDR3 coding DNA: TGTGCCAGCAGTGAAGCGCGGGGGGGCTCTGGAAACACCATATATTTT.